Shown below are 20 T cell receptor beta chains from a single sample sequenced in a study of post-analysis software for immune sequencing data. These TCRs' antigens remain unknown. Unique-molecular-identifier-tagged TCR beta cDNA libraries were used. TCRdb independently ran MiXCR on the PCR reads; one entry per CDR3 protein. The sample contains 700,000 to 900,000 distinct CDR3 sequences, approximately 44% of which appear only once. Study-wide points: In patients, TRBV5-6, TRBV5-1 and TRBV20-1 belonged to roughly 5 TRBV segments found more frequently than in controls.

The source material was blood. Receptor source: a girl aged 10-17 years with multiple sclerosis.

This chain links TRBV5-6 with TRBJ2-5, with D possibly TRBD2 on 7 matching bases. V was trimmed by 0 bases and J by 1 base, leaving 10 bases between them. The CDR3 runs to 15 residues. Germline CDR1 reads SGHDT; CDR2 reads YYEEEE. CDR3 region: CASSLVRGPQETQYF. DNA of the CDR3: TGTGCCAGCAGCTTGGTGCGGGGGCCCCAAGAGACCCAGTACTTC.

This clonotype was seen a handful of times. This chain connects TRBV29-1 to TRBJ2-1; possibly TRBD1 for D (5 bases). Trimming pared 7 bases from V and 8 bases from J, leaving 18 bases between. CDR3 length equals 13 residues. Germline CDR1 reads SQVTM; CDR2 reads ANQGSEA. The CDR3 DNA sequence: TGCAGCGCCCCAAGGGGTGGGCGCGATGAGCAGTTCTTC. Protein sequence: CSAPRGGRDEQFF.

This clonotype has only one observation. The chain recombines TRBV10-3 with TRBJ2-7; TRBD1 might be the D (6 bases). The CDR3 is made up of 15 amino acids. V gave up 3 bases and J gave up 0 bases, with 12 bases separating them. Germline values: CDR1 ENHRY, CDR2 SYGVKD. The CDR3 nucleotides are TGTGCCATCAGTGATCCTCGGGACATCTCCTACGAGCAGTACTTC. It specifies CAISDPRDISYEQYF.

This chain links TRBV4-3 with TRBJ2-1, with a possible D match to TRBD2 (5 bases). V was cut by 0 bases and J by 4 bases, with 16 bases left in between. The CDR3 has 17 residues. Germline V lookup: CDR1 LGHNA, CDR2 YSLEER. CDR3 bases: TGCGCCAGCAGCCAAGATGGAGAGGGAGTGGGTTACAATGAGCAGTTCTTC. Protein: CASSQDGEGVGYNEQFF.

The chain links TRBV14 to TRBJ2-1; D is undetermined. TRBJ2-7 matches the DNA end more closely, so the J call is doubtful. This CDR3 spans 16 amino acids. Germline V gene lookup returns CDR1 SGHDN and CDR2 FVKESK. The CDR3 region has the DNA TGTGCCAGCAGCCCAAGCTGGGGTAGCTCCTACAATGAGCAGTACTTC. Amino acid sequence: CASSPSWGSSYNEQYF.

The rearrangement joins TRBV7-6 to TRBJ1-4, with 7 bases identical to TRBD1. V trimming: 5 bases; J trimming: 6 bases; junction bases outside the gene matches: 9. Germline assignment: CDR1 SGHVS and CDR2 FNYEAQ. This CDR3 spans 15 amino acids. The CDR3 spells CASSAQTGLDEKLFF. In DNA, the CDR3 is TGTGCCAGCAGCGCACAGACAGGGCTCGATGAAAAACTGTTTTTT. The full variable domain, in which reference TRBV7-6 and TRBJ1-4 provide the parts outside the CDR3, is GAGVSQSPRYKVTKRGQDVALRCDPISGHVSLYWYRQALGQGPEFLTYFNYEAQQDKSGLPNDRFSAERPEGSISTLTIQRTEQRDSAMYRCASSAQTGLDEKLFFGSGTQLSVL.

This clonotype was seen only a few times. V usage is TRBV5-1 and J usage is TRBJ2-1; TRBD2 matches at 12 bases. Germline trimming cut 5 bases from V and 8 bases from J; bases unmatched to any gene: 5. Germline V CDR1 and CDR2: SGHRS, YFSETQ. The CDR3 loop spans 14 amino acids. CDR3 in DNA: TGCGCCAGCAGTGGGACTAGCGGGTTTCATGAGCAGTTCTTC. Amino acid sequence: CASSGTSGFHEQFF.

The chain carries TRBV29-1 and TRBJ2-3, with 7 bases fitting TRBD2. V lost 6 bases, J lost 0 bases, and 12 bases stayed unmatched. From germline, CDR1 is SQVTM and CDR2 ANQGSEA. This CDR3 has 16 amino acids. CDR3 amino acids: CSVRILAGASTDTQYF. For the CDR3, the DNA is TGCAGCGTAAGAATCCTGGCGGGAGCTAGCACAGATACGCAGTATTTT.

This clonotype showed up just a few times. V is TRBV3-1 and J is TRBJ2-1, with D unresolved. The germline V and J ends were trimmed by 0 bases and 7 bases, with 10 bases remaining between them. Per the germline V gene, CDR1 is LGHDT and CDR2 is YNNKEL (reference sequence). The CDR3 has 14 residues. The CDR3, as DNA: TGTGCCAGCAGCCAAGAGATGGGCTCTAATGAGCAGTTCTTC. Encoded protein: CASSQEMGSNEQFF.

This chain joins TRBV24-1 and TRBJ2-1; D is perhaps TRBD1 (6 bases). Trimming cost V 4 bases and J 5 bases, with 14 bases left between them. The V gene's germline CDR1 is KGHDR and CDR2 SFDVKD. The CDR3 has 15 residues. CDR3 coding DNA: TGTGCCACCAGTGAATCCGGGACAACTGACAATGAGCAGTTCTTC. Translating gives CATSESGTTDNEQFF.

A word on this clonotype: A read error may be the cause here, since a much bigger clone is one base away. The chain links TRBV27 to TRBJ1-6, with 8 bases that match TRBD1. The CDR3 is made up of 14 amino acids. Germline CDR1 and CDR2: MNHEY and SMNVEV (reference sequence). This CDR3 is CARSLGQVNSPLHF. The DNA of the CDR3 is TGTGCCCGCAGCCTGGGACAGGTTAATTCACCCCTCCACTTT.

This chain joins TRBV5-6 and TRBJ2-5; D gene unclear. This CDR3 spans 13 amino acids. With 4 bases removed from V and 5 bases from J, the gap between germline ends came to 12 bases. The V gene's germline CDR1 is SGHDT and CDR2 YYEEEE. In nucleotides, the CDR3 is TGTGCCAGCAGCCCAACACCTCGGGAGACCCAGTACTTC. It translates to CASSPTPRETQYF.

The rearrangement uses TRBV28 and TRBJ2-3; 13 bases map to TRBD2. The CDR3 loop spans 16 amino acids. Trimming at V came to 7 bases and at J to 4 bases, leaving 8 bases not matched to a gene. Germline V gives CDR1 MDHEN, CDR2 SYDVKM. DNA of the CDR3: TGTGCCAGCACCCCCCCGGGGACTAGCGGGGCAGATACGCAGTATTTT. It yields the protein CASTPPGTSGADTQYF.

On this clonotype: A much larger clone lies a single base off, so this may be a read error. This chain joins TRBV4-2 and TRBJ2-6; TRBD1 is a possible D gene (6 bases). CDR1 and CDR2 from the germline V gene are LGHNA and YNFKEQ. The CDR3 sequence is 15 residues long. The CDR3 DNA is TGTGTCAGCAGCCATACAGGGAACGGGGCCAACGTCCTGACTTTC. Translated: CVSSHTGNGANVLTF.

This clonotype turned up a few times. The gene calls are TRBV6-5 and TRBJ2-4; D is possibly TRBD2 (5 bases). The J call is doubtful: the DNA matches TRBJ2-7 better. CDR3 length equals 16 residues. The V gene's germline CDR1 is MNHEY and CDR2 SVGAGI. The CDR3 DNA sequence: TGTGCCAGCAGTTCGGACGGGGTTAACCCCTTCTACGAGCAGTACTTC. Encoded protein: CASSSDGVNPFYEQYF.

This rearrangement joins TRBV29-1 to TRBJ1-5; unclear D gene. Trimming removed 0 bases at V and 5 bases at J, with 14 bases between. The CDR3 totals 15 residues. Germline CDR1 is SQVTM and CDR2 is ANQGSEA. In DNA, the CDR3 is TGCAGCGTTGAAGATTGGCCAAGCCAGGATCAGCCCCAGCATTTT. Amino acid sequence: CSVEDWPSQDQPQHF. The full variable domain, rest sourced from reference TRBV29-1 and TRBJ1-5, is SAVISQKPSRDICQRGTSLTIQCQVDSQVTMMFWYRQQPGQSLTLIATANQGSEATYESGFVIDKFPISRPNLTFSTLTVSNMSPEDSSIYLCSVEDWPSQDQPQHFGDGTRLSIL.

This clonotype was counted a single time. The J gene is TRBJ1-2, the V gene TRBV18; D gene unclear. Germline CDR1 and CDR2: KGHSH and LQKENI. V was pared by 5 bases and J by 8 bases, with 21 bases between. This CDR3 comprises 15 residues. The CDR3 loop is CASSAEQEAQEGYTF. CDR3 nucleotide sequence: TGTGCCAGCTCAGCGGAGCAGGAGGCCCAGGAGGGCTACACCTTC.

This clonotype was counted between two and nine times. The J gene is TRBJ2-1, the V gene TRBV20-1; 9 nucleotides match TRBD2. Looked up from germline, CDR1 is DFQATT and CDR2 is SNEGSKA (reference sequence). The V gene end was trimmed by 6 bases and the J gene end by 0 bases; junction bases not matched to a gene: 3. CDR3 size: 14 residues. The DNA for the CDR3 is TGCAGTGCGCCGACTAGCGGCTCCTACAATGAGCAGTTCTTC. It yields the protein CSAPTSGSYNEQFF.

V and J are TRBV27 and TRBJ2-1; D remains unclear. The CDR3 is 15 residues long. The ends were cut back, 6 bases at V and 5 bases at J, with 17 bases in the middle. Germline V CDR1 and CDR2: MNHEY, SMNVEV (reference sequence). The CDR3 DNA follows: TGTGCCAGCAGCCCCCTCCCGGTCCAAAACAATGAGCAGTTCTTC. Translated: CASSPLPVQNNEQFF.

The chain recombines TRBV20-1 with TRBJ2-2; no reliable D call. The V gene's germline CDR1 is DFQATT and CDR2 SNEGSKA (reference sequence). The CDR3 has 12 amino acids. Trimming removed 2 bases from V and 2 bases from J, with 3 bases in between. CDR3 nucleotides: TGCAGTGCTAGACCTAACACCGGGGAGCTGTTTTTT. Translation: CSARPNTGELFF.